The T cell receptor beta chain described here comes from a study of control samples from healthy donors and cancer patients. Trimming removed 8 bases from V and 1 base from J, with 11 bases in between. The CDR3 is 13 amino acids. CDR1 and CDR2 from the germline V gene are MNHEY and SVGAGI. Method: immunoSEQ multiplex PCR; TCRdb's copy keeps in-frame clones and lacks some. The data show 120,000 or so clones, 87% seen once. This TCR was recovered from a man between 60 and 75 years old in good health. Sequenced input: blood. This chain joins TRBV6-5 and TRBJ1-1, with TRBD1 as a possible D gene (6 bases). CDR3: CASQGQRNTEAFF. The CDR3 DNA reads as TGTGCCAGCCAGGGACAAAGGAACACTGAAGCTTTCTTT.